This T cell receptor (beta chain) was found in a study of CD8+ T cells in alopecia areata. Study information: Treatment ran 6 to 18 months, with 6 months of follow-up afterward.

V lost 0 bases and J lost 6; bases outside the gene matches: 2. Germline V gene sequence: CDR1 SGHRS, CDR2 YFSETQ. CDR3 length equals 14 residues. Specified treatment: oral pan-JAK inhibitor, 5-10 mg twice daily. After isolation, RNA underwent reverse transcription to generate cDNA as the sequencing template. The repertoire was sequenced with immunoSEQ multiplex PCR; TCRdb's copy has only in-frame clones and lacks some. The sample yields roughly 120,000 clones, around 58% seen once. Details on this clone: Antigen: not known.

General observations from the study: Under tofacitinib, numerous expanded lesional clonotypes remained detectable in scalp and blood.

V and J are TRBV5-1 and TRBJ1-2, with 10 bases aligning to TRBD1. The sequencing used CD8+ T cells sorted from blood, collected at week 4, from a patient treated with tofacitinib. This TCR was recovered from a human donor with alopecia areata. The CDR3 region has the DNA TGCGCCAGCAGCTTGGGACAGGGGGCGGATGGCTACACCTTC. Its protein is CASSLGQGADGYTF.